Here is one TCR beta chain with its context. What this receptor recognizes is not known. Base qualities are not recorded, but no much larger clone differs from it by a single base. The library was obtained by the immunoSEQ multiplex PCR assay. RNA was extracted from all samples and reverse transcribed into cDNA, which served as template for TCR sequencing. First-strand cDNA was synthesized using SuperScript III with a 2:1 mix of oligo-dT and random hexamers. A synthetic immune receptor repertoire was used to measure amplification bias, and any remaining bias was corrected computationally. The published analysis was carried out like this. After raw reads were preprocessed to remove errors, the CDR3 was defined following IMGT conventions as running from the conserved cysteine to phenylalanine. To get clonality, Shannon entropy was normalized by log2 of the number of productive unique TCRs and the result was subtracted from 1. Whether each scalp clone was CD4 or CD8 was inferred by checking scalp TCRbeta sequences against the CD4 and CD8 repertoires from sorted blood. TCRdb stores this immuneACCESS table with in-frame sequences only. Part of the clones is absent; in the studies checked, under half of the shortfall reflects unresolved V genes, and no reason is known for the rest. The D gene and trimming were derived from the DNA, and the V and J assignments and clone size from that table. A total of hundreds of thousands of clones appear in this sample, around 65% of them only once. About 1.2% of the sample belongs to the ten largest clones.

Sequences SGHAT (CDR1) and FQDESV (CDR2) are obtained from the germline V gene (reference sequence). Reading from cysteine to phenylalanine, the CDR3 counts 14 amino acids. Only the CDR3 portion is preserved as DNA: 42 bases, with reading frame beginning at the first base. At the junction V is shortened by 0 bases and J by 4 bases, with 9 bases in between. This sample's treatment or condition label indicates: oral pan-JAK inhibitor, 5-10 mg twice daily. Lesional scalp punch biopsies and peripheral blood were collected from alopecia areata patients. PBMCs were separated by density centrifugation and stained for CD3, CD4 and CD8, after which CD4+ and CD8+ T cells were sorted on a FACSAria. The data were taken from a study of CD8+ T cells in alopecia areata (dated 2018 in TCRdb). About the study as a whole: Treated patients were enrolled in an open-label pilot trial of oral tofacitinib at 5 to 10 mg twice daily for moderate-to-severe alopecia areata. Patients received tofacitinib for 6 to 18 months and were then followed off drug for 6 months to check for delayed response and recurrence. Disease severity in treated patients was measured with the SALT score, which quantifies the percentage of affected scalp surface area. In both human patients and the C3H/HeJ mouse model, the study applied high-throughput TCRbeta sequencing to look at T cell clonal expansion in alopecia areata. Human TCRbeta sequencing covered scalp tissue and sorted CD4+ and CD8+ peripheral blood T cells from patchy and totalis/universalis alopecia areata patients and healthy controls. Biopsies were taken from tofacitinib-treated patients at baseline and at 4 and 24 weeks of treatment, and a later scalp biopsy was taken in several of the tofacitinib-treated patients. Clonality in the scalp was compared among normal scalp (n=4), patchy alopecia areata scalp (n=8), and alopecia totalis/universalis scalp (n=8). RNA was obtained with the PAXgene miRNA kit for fixed scalp, the miRNeasy kit for PBMCs, and the RNeasy kit for mouse skin. Amplification of TCRbeta CDR3 regions was done by immunoSEQ multiplex PCR using 35 Vbeta forward primers and 13 Jbeta reverse primers.

Overall results and qualifications from the work: Higher clonality and more expanded CD8+ clones were observed in lesional scalp than in normal scalp, particularly in alopecia totalis/universalis, a finding suggestive of antigenic drive. During tofacitinib treatment, many expanded lesional clones stuck around in both scalp and blood, and this persistence may partly explain why relapse happens after treatment is stopped. Because the treated cohort was small and included a single nonresponder, larger studies are needed to assess links between baseline CD8+ expansion and response. Shared TCR sequences between patients were less evident than in mice, which may be partly attributable to HLA diversity in the patient population. Resident alphabeta T cells in normal human skin are also sequenced, complicating scalp TCR repertoire analysis, unlike mouse skin dominated by gammadelta T cells. With tofacitinib, both scalp clonality and the number of expanded CD8+ clones among the top 100 scalp clones went down significantly.

The source material was CD4+ T cells sorted from blood, sampled at roughly week 45, from a patient treated with tofacitinib. This sequence was found in a human donor with alopecia areata. The sequence joins TRBV11-1 to TRBJ1-2, and TRBD1 may be the D gene, going by 5 matching bases. For the CDR3, the sequence is CASSLAGAGYGYTF. The nucleotide sequence reads as follows: TGTGCCAGCAGCTTAGCTGGGGCCGGCTATGGCTACACCTTC.